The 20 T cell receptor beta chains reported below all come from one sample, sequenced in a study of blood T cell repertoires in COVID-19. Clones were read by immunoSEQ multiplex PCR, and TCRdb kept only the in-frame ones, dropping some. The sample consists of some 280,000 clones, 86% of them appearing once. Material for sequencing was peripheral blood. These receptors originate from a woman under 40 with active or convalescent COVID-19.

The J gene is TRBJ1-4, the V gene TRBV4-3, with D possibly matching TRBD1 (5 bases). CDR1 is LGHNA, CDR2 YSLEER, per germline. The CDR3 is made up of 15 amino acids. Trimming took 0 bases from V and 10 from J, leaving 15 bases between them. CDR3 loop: CASSQDGGTVGKLFF. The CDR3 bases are TGCGCCAGCAGCCAAGATGGGGGGACGGTTGGAAAACTGTTTTTT.

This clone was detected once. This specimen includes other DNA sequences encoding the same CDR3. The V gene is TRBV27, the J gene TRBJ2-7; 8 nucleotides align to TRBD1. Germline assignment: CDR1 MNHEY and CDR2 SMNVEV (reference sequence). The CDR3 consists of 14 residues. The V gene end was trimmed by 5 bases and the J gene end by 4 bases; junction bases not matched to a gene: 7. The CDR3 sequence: CASSPRTGWYEQYF. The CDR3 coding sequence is TGTGCCAGCAGTCCGAGGACAGGGTGGTACGAGCAGTACTTC.

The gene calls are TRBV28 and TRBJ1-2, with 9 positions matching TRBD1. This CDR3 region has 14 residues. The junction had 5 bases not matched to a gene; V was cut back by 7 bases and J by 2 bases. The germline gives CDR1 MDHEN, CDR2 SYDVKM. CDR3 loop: CASNPQGANYGYTF. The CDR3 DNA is TGTGCCAGCAACCCACAGGGGGCGAACTATGGCTACACCTTC.

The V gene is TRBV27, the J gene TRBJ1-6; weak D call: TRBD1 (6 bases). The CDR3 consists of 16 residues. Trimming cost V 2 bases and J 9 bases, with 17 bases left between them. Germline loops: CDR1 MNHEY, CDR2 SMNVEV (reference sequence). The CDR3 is CASSLRGGEAISPLHF. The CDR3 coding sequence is TGTGCCAGCAGTTTACGGGGGGGCGAGGCTATTTCACCCCTCCACTTT.

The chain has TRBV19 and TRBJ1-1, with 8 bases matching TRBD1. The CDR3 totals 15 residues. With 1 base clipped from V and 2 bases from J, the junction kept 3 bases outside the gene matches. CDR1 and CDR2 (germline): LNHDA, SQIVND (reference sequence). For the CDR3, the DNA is TGTGCCAGTAGTATAGTTCCAGGGGGCAACACTGAAGCTTTCTTT. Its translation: CASSIVPGGNTEAFF.

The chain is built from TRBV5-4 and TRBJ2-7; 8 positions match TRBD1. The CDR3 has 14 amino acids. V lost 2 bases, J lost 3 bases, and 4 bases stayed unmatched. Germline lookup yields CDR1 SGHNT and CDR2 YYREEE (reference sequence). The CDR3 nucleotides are TGTGCCAGCAGCTTTCAGGGGGCGAGCTACGAGCAGTACTTC. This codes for CASSFQGASYEQYF. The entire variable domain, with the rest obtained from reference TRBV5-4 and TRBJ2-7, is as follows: ETGVTQSPTHLIKTRGQQVTLRCSSQSGHNTVSWYQQALGQGPQFIFQYYREEENGRGNFPPRFSGLQFPNYSSELNVNALELDDSALYLCASSFQGASYEQYFGPGTRLTVT.

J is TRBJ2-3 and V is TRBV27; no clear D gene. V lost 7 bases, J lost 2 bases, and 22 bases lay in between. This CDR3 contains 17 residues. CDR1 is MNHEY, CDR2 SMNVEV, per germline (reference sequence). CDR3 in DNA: TGTGCCAGCACCCATTTCCCCGCCCTGAGCAACACAGATACGCAGTATTTT. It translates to CASTHFPALSNTDTQYF.

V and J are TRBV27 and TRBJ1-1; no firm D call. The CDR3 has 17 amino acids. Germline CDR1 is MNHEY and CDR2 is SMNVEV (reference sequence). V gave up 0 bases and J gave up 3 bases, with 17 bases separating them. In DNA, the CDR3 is TGTGCCAGCAGTTTATCGCCTCCGAGCGGGAGGCACACTGAAGCTTTCTTT. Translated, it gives CASSLSPPSGRHTEAFF.

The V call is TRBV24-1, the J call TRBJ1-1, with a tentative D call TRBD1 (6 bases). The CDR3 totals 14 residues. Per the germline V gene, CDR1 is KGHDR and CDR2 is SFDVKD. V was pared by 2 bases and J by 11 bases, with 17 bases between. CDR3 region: CATSDSLHRAGAFF. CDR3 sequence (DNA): TGTGCCACCAGTGATTCCCTGCACAGGGCTGGGGCTTTCTTT.

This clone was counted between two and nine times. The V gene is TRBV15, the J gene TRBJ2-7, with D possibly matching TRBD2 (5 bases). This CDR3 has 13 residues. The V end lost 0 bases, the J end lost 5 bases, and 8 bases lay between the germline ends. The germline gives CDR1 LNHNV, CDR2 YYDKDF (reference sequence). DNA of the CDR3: TGTGCCACCAGCAGAGATTCGGGGAACGAGCAGTACTTC. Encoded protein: CATSRDSGNEQYF.

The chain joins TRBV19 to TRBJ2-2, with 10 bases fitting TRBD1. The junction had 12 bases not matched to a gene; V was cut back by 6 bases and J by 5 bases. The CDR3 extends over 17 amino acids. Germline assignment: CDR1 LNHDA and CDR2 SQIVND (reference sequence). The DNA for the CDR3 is TGTGCCAGTAGGCGGACCGGGACAGGGGTAGGGACCGGGGAGCTGTTTTTT. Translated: CASRRTGTGVGTGELFF.

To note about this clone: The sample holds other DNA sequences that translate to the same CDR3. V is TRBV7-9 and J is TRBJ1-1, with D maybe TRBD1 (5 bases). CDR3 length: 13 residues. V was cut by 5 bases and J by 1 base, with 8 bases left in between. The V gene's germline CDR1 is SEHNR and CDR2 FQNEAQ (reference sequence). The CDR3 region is CASSLQENTEAFF. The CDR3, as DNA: TGTGCCAGCAGCCTACAGGAGAACACTGAAGCTTTCTTT.

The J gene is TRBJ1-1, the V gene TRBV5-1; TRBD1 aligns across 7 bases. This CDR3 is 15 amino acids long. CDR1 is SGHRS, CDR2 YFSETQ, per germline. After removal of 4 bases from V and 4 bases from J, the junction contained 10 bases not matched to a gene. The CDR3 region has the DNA TGCGCCAGCAGCCCCGCGACAGGGTACAGCACTGAAGCTTTCTTT. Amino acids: CASSPATGYSTEAFF.

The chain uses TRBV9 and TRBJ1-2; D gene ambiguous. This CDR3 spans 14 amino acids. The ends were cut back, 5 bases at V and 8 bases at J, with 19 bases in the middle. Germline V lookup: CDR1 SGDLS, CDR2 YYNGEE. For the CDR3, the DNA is TGTGCCAGCAGAAAACCGGGGTGGGGAGGAGGCTACACCTTC. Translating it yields CASRKPGWGGGYTF.

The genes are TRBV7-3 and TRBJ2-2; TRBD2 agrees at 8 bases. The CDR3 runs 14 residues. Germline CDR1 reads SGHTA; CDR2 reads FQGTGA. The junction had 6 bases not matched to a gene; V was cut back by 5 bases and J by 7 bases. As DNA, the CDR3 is TGTGCCAGCAGCCCAGCGGGGGTTAGCGGGGAGCTGTTTTTT. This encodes CASSPAGVSGELFF.

CDR3 residues: CASSLIKGGLMSGELFF. CDR3 sequence (DNA): TGCGCCAGCAGCTTGATTAAGGGGGGGCTGATGTCCGGGGAGCTGTTTTTT. The gene calls are TRBV5-1 and TRBJ2-2; D is possibly TRBD2 (7 bases). In germline, CDR1 is SGHRS, CDR2 YFSETQ. V lost 1 base to trimming and J lost 6 bases, with 19 bases between them. This CDR3 spans 17 amino acids. The full variable domain, rest sourced from reference TRBV5-1 and TRBJ2-2, is KAGVTQTPRYLIKTRGQQVTLSCSPISGHRSVSWYQQTPGQGLQFLFEYFSETQRNKGNFPGRFSGRQFSNSRSEMNVSTLELGDSALYLCASSLIKGGLMSGELFFGEGSRLTVL.

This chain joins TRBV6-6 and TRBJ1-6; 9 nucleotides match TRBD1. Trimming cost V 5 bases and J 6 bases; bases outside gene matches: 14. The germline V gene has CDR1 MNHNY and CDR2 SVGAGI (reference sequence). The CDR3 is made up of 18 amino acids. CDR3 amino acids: CASSPRGVGTGFNSPLHF. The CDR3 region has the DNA TGTGCCAGCAGTCCGCGGGGGGTAGGGACAGGGTTTAATTCACCCCTCCACTTT.

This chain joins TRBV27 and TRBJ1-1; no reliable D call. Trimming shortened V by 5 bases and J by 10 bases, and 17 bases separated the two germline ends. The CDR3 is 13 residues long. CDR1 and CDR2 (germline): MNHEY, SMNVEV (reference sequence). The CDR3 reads CASSQTPFSGAFF. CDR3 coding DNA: TGTGCCAGCAGTCAGACACCTTTTTCTGGAGCTTTCTTT.

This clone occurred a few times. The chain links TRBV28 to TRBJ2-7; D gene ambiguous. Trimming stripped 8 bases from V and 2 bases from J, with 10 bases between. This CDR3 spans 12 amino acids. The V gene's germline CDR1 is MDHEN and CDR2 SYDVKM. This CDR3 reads CASEADPYEQYF. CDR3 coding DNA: TGTGCCAGCGAGGCAGACCCCTACGAGCAGTACTTC.

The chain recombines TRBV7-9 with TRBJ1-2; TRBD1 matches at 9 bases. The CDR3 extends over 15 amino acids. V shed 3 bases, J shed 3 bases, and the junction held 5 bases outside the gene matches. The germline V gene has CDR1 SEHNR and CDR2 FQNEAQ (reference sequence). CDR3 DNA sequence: TGTGCCAGCAGCTTTAAGGGGACAGGGTACTATGGCTACACCTTC. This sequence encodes CASSFKGTGYYGYTF.